This TCR beta chain derives from a study of STAT3 mutations in large granular lymphocyte leukemia. Study at large: Over half of T-LGLL patients had one or more immunosuppressive regimens.

This clone was seen a handful of times. Its antigen remains unknown. The assay was immunoSEQ multiplex PCR, and TCRdb's table has in-frame clones only and misses some. There are fewer than 4,500 clones in the sample; around 55% occur only once, and approximately 55% lies in the top ten. Germline-derived CDR1 and CDR2 are KGHSH and LQKENI. Trimming left V 6 bases short and J 1 base short, with 12 bases between. This CDR3 is built from 14 residues. Study-level points and caveats: Every T-LGLL patient had at least one immunodominant TCRbeta clonotype. No sample exists from the first appearance of each clone. After therapy, about 35% of the 18 patients switched clonotypes, all new clones STAT3 wild type.

Sequencing was performed on peripheral blood mononuclear cells. The chain has TRBV18 and TRBJ2-5; maybe TRBD1 (5 bases). The source of this sequence is a male patient aged 45-59 years with T-cell large granular lymphocyte leukemia. Some clones in this sample may be carry-over from other donors' samples. The CDR3 coding sequence is TGTGCCAGCTCTCCTCAGGGCGGCCAAGAGACCCAGTACTTC. This sequence encodes CASSPQGGQETQYF.